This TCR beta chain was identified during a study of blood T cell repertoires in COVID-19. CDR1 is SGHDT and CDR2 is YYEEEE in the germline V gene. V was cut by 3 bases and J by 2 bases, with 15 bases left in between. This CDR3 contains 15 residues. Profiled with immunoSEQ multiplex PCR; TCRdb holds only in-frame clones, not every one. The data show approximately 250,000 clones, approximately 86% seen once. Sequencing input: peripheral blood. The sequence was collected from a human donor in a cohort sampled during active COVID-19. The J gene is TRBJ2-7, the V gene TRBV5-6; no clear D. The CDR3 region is CASSYGLPTPYEQYF. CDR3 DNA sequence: TGTGCCAGCAGCTACGGGTTACCAACCCCCTACGAGCAGTACTTC.